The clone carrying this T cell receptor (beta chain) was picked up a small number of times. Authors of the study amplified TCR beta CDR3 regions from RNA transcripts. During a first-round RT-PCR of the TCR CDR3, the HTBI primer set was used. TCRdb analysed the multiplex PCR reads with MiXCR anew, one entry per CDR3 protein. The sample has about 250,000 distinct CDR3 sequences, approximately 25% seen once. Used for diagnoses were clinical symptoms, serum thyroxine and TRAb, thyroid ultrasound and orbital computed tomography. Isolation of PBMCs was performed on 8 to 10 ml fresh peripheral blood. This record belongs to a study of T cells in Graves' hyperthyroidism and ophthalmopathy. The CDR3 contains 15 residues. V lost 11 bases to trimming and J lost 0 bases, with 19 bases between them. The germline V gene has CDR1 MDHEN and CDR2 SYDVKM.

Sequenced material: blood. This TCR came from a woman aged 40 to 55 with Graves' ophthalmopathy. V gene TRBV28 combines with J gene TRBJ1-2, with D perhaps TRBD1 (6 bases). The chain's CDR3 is CALERYRAANYGYTF. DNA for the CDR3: TGTGCCCTAGAACGATACAGGGCGGCTAACTATGGCTACACCTTC.